The 18 T cell receptor beta chains below were found in one sample sequenced in a study of control samples from healthy donors and cancer patients. Using immunoSEQ multiplex PCR, the repertoire was profiled, and TCRdb retains in-frame clones only, with some absent. The sample has 160,000 or so clones, 90% to 95% seen once. What was sequenced was blood. These receptors came from a woman between 25 and 40 years old in good health.

V and J are TRBV5-6 and TRBJ2-3; 10 nucleotides agree with TRBD2. The V gene end was trimmed by 6 bases and the J gene end by 4 bases; junction bases not matched to a gene: 2. The germline gives CDR1 SGHDT, CDR2 YYEEEE. This CDR3 is 13 amino acids long. The CDR3 region has the DNA TGTGCCAGCAACCTAGCGGGAGCAGATACGCAGTATTTT. Its translation: CASNLAGADTQYF.

This clone was found once. As DNA, the CDR3 is TGTGCCAGTAAGCTCGCAACTAATGAAAAACTGTTTTTT. It codes for CASKLATNEKLFF. This chain connects TRBV12-3 or TRBV12-4 to TRBJ1-4; no firm D call. This CDR3 has 13 residues. V dropped 9 bases and J dropped 0 bases, with 8 bases sitting between them.

This CDR3 reads CASSSPFSGKPYNEQFF. The CDR3 DNA reads TGTGCCAGCAGTTCCCCTTTTAGCGGTAAACCCTACAATGAGCAGTTCTTC. The rearrangement joins TRBV6-2 or TRBV6-3 to TRBJ2-1, with D perhaps TRBD2 (6 bases). The length of the CDR3 is 17 residues. Germline assignment: CDR1 MNHEY and CDR2 SVGEGT. V was pared by 4 bases and J by 2 bases, with 18 bases between.

This CDR3 reads CASSPTGASSNQPQHF. CDR3 coding DNA: TGTGCCAGCAGTCCTACAGGGGCCAGTAGCAATCAGCCCCAGCATTTT. This chain links TRBV27 with TRBJ1-5; 7 nucleotides line up with TRBD1. The CDR3 is 16 amino acids. V shed 5 bases, J shed 0 bases, and the junction held 7 bases outside the gene matches. The germline gives CDR1 MNHEY, CDR2 SMNVEV (reference sequence).

This clone came up once. CDR3 residues: CASSQDQAYEQYF. The CDR3 DNA sequence: TGCGCCAGCAGCCAAGATCAAGCCTACGAGCAGTACTTC. The V gene is TRBV4-1, the J gene TRBJ2-7; D gene ambiguous. The V end lost 0 bases, the J end lost 2 bases, and 5 bases lay between the germline ends. The CDR3 is made up of 13 amino acids. The germline V gene has CDR1 MGHRA and CDR2 YSYEKL.

This sequence joins TRBV30 and TRBJ2-7, with 7 bases aligning to TRBD2. There are 14 residues in the CDR3. Germline CDR1 and CDR2: GTSNPN and SVGIG (reference sequence). With 4 bases clipped from V and 2 bases from J, the junction kept 8 bases outside the gene matches. CDR3 in DNA: TGTGCCTGGACACTGAAGCGGGGCGCCTACGAGCAGTACTTC. Its protein product is CAWTLKRGAYEQYF.

The V gene is TRBV2, the J gene TRBJ2-1; 7 bases are shared with TRBD1. The trim removed 11 bases at V and 5 bases at J, leaving 12 bases unmatched. The CDR3 has 14 amino acids. CDR1 SNHLY and CDR2 FYNNEI come from the germline V gene. Here the CDR3 DNA reads TGTGCCGCCGGCCCAGGGGGATTGAACAATGAGCAGTTCTTC. Protein sequence: CAAGPGGLNNEQFF.

The genes are TRBV7-2 and TRBJ2-1; 12 bases map to TRBD2. V trimming: 6 bases; J trimming: 7 bases; junction bases outside the gene matches: 7. The germline V gene has CDR1 SGHTA and CDR2 FQGNSA. CDR3 length equals 15 residues. As DNA, the CDR3 is TGTGCCAGCAGGACTAGCGGGAGCGTTAGGAATGAGCAGTTCTTC. This gives the protein CASRTSGSVRNEQFF.

About this clone: In the same sample, other DNA sequences code for this CDR3. This chain's CDR3 is CASSEKEGADISFF. In DNA, the CDR3 is TGTGCCAGCAGTGAAAAGGAAGGGGCCGATATAAGTTTCTTT. This chain uses TRBV6-1 with TRBJ1-1; TRBD1 is a possible D gene (5 bases). The CDR3 consists of 14 residues. CDR1 and CDR2 (germline): MNHNS, SASEGT. V gave up 2 bases and J gave up 13 bases, with 20 bases separating them.

This chain joins TRBV28 and TRBJ2-7; D remains ambiguous. The CDR3 runs 12 residues. Trimming stripped 2 bases from V and 4 bases from J, with 6 bases between. Looked up from germline, CDR1 is MDHEN and CDR2 is SYDVKM. The CDR3 here is CASSLGEYEQYF. CDR3 nucleotides: TGTGCCAGCAGTTTAGGGGAATACGAGCAGTACTTC. The whole variable domain, remainder taken from reference TRBV28 and TRBJ2-7, is DVKVTQSSRYLVKRTGEKVFLECVQDMDHENMFWYRQDPGLGLRLIYFSYDVKMKEKGDIPEGYSVSREKKERFSLILESASTNQTSMYLCASSLGEYEQYFGPGTRLTVT.

This sequence joins TRBV30 and TRBJ2-1, with D perhaps TRBD1 (6 bases). V was pared by 3 bases and J by 8 bases, with 17 bases between. This CDR3 is 14 amino acids long. Germline-derived CDR1 and CDR2 are GTSNPN and SVGIG (reference sequence). The CDR3 region has the DNA TGTGCCTGGAGCGGGACACACTCCACGGATGAGCAGTTCTTC. This sequence encodes CAWSGTHSTDEQFF. Together with reference TRBV30 and TRBJ2-1, the CDR3 gives the full variable domain: SQTIHQWPATLVQPVGSPLSLECTVEGTSNPNLYWYRQAAGRGLQLLFYSVGIGQISSEVPQNLSASRPQDRQFILSSKKLLLSDSGFYLCAWSGTHSTDEQFFGPGTRLTVL.

The rearrangement links TRBV5-4 to TRBJ2-1; D is undetermined. V dropped 3 bases and J dropped 7 bases, with 11 bases sitting between them. The CDR3 is 13 amino acids. In germline, CDR1 is SGHNT, CDR2 YYREEE (reference sequence). The CDR3 region is CASSSPSPNEQFF. DNA for the CDR3: TGTGCCAGCAGCTCCCCTAGTCCAAATGAGCAGTTCTTC.

A single count supports this clone. The gene calls are TRBV18 and TRBJ2-2, with D perhaps TRBD1 (5 bases). Trimming cost V 2 bases and J 1 base, with 5 bases left between them. The CDR3 totals 14 residues. Germline loops: CDR1 KGHSH, CDR2 LQKENI. Written as DNA, the CDR3 is TGTGCCAGCTCACCAGACAGGAACACCGGGGAGCTGTTTTTT. Protein sequence: CASSPDRNTGELFF. Combining the CDR3 with reference TRBV18 and TRBJ2-2 gives the whole variable domain NAGVMQNPRHLVRRRGQEARLRCSPMKGHSHVYWYRQLPEEGLKFMVYLQKENIIDESGMPKERFSAEFPKEGPSILRIQQVVRGDSAAYFCASSPDRNTGELFFGEGSRLTVL.

This clone was detected only a few times. This chain joins TRBV19 and TRBJ1-1; 7 nucleotides align to TRBD1. The CDR3 spans 14 residues. With 11 bases clipped from V and 1 base from J, the junction kept 10 bases outside the gene matches. From germline, CDR1 is LNHDA and CDR2 SQIVND (reference sequence). CDR3 nucleotide sequence: TGTGCCGCCGTAACAGGGGCGGCGAACACTGAAGCTTTCTTT. Amino acid sequence: CAAVTGAANTEAFF.

This clone was picked up a small number of times. This chain links TRBV6-2 or TRBV6-3 with TRBJ2-6; D call uncertain. CDR1 and CDR2 (germline): MNHEY, SVGEGT. The germline V and J ends were trimmed by 3 bases and 1 base, with 4 bases remaining between them. The CDR3 spans 14 residues. The CDR3 DNA reads as TGTGCCAGCAGTTATGCGTCTGGGGCCAACGTCCTGACTTTC. Translating gives CASSYASGANVLTF.

The chain recombines TRBV5-4 with TRBJ2-5; TRBD1 might be the D (6 bases). Between the trimmed V and J ends, which lost 0 bases and 0 bases, there was a span of 9 bases. CDR3 length equals 15 residues. Germline V lookup: CDR1 SGHNT, CDR2 YYREEE (reference sequence). Here the CDR3 DNA reads TGTGCCAGCAGCTTGGGGACAGATTACCAAGAGACCCAGTACTTC. Residues: CASSLGTDYQETQYF.

This chain links TRBV3-1 (or the pseudogene TRBV3-2) with TRBJ2-7; D not certain. V lost 4 bases to trimming and J lost 2 bases, with 12 bases between them. The CDR3 runs 14 residues. The germline CDR1 and CDR2 sequences are LGHDT and YNNKEL (reference sequence). The CDR3 DNA sequence: TGTGCCAGCAGCCCAAGAGACCAGACCTACGAGCAGTACTTC. It specifies CASSPRDQTYEQYF.

The gene calls are TRBV3-1 (or the pseudogene TRBV3-2) and TRBJ2-1; D not resolved. Trimming took off 1 base at V and 9 bases at J, with 10 bases between the two ends. The germline gives CDR1 LGHDT, CDR2 YNNKEL (reference sequence). The CDR3 covers 13 residues. The DNA for the CDR3 is TGTGCCAGCAGCCAAGGCGGCAACGGTGAGCAGTTCTTC. Its protein is CASSQGGNGEQFF.